This T cell receptor beta chain was sequenced for a study of CD8+ T cells in alopecia areata. Trimming cost V 0 bases and J 0 bases; bases outside gene matches: 4. CDR1 and CDR2 from the germline V gene are SGDLS and YYNGEE. This CDR3 is built from 17 residues. Reverse transcription of extracted RNA yielded cDNA, which provided the sequencing template. Clones were read by immunoSEQ multiplex PCR, and TCRdb kept only the in-frame ones, dropping some. The sample holds 100,000 to 150,000 clones, less than 80% seen once. Sequences were obtained from CD4+ T cells sorted from blood. The TCR comes from a human donor in good health. The chain recombines TRBV9 with TRBJ2-3, with TRBD2 identical over 10 bases. CDR3 DNA sequence: TGTGCCAGCAGCGTAGTGAGCGGGGGGGCTAGCACAGATACGCAGTATTTT. Protein: CASSVVSGGASTDTQYF.